This is a list of T cell receptor beta chains from one sample in a study of early T cells in non-severe SARS-CoV-2 infection. TCRdb processed the 5' RACE reads anew with MiXCR; each CDR3 protein has one entry. The data hold about 64,000 distinct CDR3 sequences, with roughly a fifth observed a single time. This sample comprised whole blood, obtained at baseline. The receptor set was obtained from an adult who was a healthcare worker with PCR-confirmed SARS-CoV-2 infection or an uninfected control (not recorded which). Each CDR3 is given with its conserved first and last residue. The order of the fields is V gene, D gene, clone size, J gene, CDR3 DNA, CDR3 protein. The D gene is left open where the match is weak. Where a row states a size, it is once, few, many or the class of an expanded clone; other rows omit it.

v_gene: TRBV7-2; d_gene: TRBD1; abundance: once; j_gene: TRBJ2-2; CDR3nt: TGTGCCAGCAGCCCGAACAGGGGTAACACCGGGGAGCTGTTTTTT; CDR3aa: CASSPNRGNTGELFF
v_gene: TRBV12-3/TRBV12-4; d_gene: .; abundance: few; j_gene: TRBJ1-1; CDR3nt: TGTGCCAGCAGTTCCCGGTACACTGAAGCTTTCTTT; CDR3aa: CASSSRYTEAFF
v_gene: TRBV29-1; d_gene: .; abundance: few; j_gene: TRBJ1-1; CDR3nt: TGCAGCGACGTTGGACCCCGCCACACTGAAGCTTTCTTT; CDR3aa: CSDVGPRHTEAFF
v_gene: TRBV29-1; d_gene: .; abundance: .; j_gene: TRBJ2-3; CDR3nt: TGCAGCGTTGAAAAGGGTGGCACAGATACGCAGTATTTT; CDR3aa: CSVEKGGTDTQYF
v_gene: TRBV6-5; d_gene: .; abundance: .; j_gene: TRBJ2-6; CDR3nt: TGTGCCAGCAGTTTCGGGTCTGGGGCCAACGTCCTGACTTTC; CDR3aa: CASSFGSGANVLTF
v_gene: TRBV3-1; d_gene: .; abundance: few; j_gene: TRBJ2-1; CDR3nt: TGTGCCAGTAGGGGGGCCCCTCAGCAGGAGCAGTTCTTC; CDR3aa: CASRGAPQQEQFF
v_gene: TRBV3-1; d_gene: .; abundance: many; j_gene: TRBJ1-1; CDR3nt: TGTGCCAGCAGCCACTCGGCGACTGAAGCTTTCTTT; CDR3aa: CASSHSATEAFF
v_gene: TRBV7-6; d_gene: TRBD2; abundance: many; j_gene: TRBJ2-5; CDR3nt: TGTGCCAGCAGCTTGGGTAGCGGGGGAAGCCAAGAGACCCAGTACTTC; CDR3aa: CASSLGSGGSQETQYF
v_gene: TRBV7-9; d_gene: .; abundance: .; j_gene: TRBJ1-2; CDR3nt: TGTGCCAGCAGCCGTCGGACAGTTTCCTATGGCTACACCTTC; CDR3aa: CASSRRTVSYGYTF
v_gene: TRBV20-1; d_gene: TRBD2; abundance: many; j_gene: TRBJ2-3; CDR3nt: TGCAGTGCTTTGTCGACTAGCGGCGGCACAGATACGCAGTATTTT; CDR3aa: CSALSTSGGTDTQYF
v_gene: TRBV7-9; d_gene: .; abundance: .; j_gene: TRBJ1-4; CDR3nt: TGTGCCAGCAGCCAAACGGGGACGTTGACTAATGAAAAACTGTTTTTT; CDR3aa: CASSQTGTLTNEKLFF
v_gene: TRBV5-6; d_gene: TRBD1; abundance: .; j_gene: TRBJ2-4; CDR3nt: TGTGCCAGCAGCTCGACAGGGAGTTTTCAGTACTTC; CDR3aa: CASSSTGSFQYF
v_gene: TRBV20-1; d_gene: TRBD1; abundance: few; j_gene: TRBJ1-2; CDR3nt: TGCAGTGCCCTTTACGACAGGGGCTATGGCTACACCTTC; CDR3aa: CSALYDRGYGYTF
v_gene: TRBV19; d_gene: TRBD1; abundance: .; j_gene: TRBJ1-5; CDR3nt: TGTGCCAGTAGTGACAGGGTACAGCCCCAGCATTTT; CDR3aa: CASSDRVQPQHF
v_gene: TRBV24-1; d_gene: .; abundance: many; j_gene: TRBJ2-3; CDR3nt: TGTGCCACCTCGGCGGGGAGCACAGATACGCAGTATTTT; CDR3aa: CATSAGSTDTQYF
v_gene: TRBV12-3/TRBV12-4; d_gene: .; abundance: few; j_gene: TRBJ2-2; CDR3nt: TGTGCCGGCCGCACGGAGGCCGGGGAGCTGTTTTTT; CDR3aa: CAGRTEAGELFF
v_gene: TRBV30; d_gene: TRBD2; abundance: .; j_gene: TRBJ2-4; CDR3nt: TGTGCCTGGAGTGTACACTCGGGGCTAGCGGGGGGAAACATTCAGTACTTC; CDR3aa: CAWSVHSGLAGGNIQYF
v_gene: TRBV4-2; d_gene: TRBD2; abundance: .; j_gene: TRBJ2-1; CDR3nt: TGTGTCAGCAGCCAATATAGCGGGGGGCCATACAATGAGCAGTTCTTC; CDR3aa: CVSSQYSGGPYNEQFF
v_gene: TRBV5-1; d_gene: .; abundance: .; j_gene: TRBJ1-4; CDR3nt: TGCGCCAGCAGCTTCAACGGGGCCCGGGAAAAACTGTTTTTT; CDR3aa: CASSFNGAREKLFF
v_gene: TRBV7-9; d_gene: .; abundance: .; j_gene: TRBJ1-6; CDR3nt: TGTGCCAGCAGCTTAGCGGGGGATTCACCCCTCCACTTT; CDR3aa: CASSLAGDSPLHF
v_gene: TRBV20-1; d_gene: .; abundance: .; j_gene: TRBJ2-3; CDR3nt: TGCAGTGCTAGCAGGGCGGGGCGCACAGATACGCAGTATTTT; CDR3aa: CSASRAGRTDTQYF
v_gene: TRBV9; d_gene: .; abundance: many; j_gene: TRBJ1-2; CDR3nt: TGTGCCAGCAGCGTCGGGCTGCAAACGAATGGCTACACCTTC; CDR3aa: CASSVGLQTNGYTF